Below are 23 T cell receptor beta chains sequenced from a single sample in a study of blood T cell repertoires in COVID-19. The data were produced by immunoSEQ multiplex PCR, yet TCRdb's version contains in-frame clones alone and is incomplete. The table has roughly 160,000 clones, over 70% seen once. The specimen sequenced was PBMCs or T cells enriched from blood (not recorded which). The receptors here all came from a woman aged 40 to 50 with acute COVID-19.

The V call is TRBV25-1, the J call TRBJ1-4; possibly TRBD1 for D (5 bases). Germline lookup yields CDR1 MGHDK and CDR2 SYGVNS. With 5 bases removed from V and 7 bases from J, the gap between germline ends came to 20 bases. The CDR3 runs 16 residues. The CDR3 coding sequence is TGTGCCAGCAGTCCCAGTGTCGGGGGGAGGAGTGAAAAACTGTTTTTT. It codes for CASSPSVGGRSEKLFF.

DNA of the CDR3: TGTGCCAGCAGTGAAATCCGACTAGTGCACGCGTTCTTC. Protein product: CASSEIRLVHAFF. This chain links TRBV6-1 with TRBJ2-1; TRBD2 might be the D (6 bases). The CDR3 sequence is 13 residues long. Trimming took off 2 bases at V and 15 bases at J, with 17 bases between the two ends. In germline, CDR1 is MNHNS, CDR2 SASEGT.

The rearrangement links TRBV7-9 to TRBJ2-2; D perhaps matches TRBD1 (6 bases). This CDR3 is 13 amino acids long. Trimming took 7 bases from V and 4 from J, leaving 10 bases between them. Germline loops: CDR1 SEHNR, CDR2 FQNEAQ (reference sequence). The CDR3 is CASTNRATGELFF. The DNA for the CDR3 is TGTGCCAGCACGAACAGGGCCACCGGGGAGCTGTTTTTT.

The table lists this clone with a count of one. The chain carries TRBV19 and TRBJ2-1, with 7 bases matching TRBD2. Trimming took 8 bases from V and 5 from J; bases not matched to a gene: 15. This CDR3 spans 16 amino acids. Looked up from germline, CDR1 is LNHDA and CDR2 is SQIVND (reference sequence). The CDR3 sequence: CASGGRREIIHNEQFF. CDR3 DNA: TGTGCCAGTGGAGGGAGGCGGGAGATTATCCACAATGAGCAGTTCTTC.

CDR3 DNA sequence: TGCGCCAGCAGTGACCCCCGGGAGGAGCAGTTCTTC. Translating it yields CASSDPREEQFF. The chain is built from TRBV10-1 and TRBJ2-1, with D possibly matching TRBD2 (6 bases). Germline V gene lookup returns CDR1 WNHNN and CDR2 SYGVQD (reference sequence). CDR3 length equals 12 residues. Trimming pared 3 bases from V and 10 bases from J, leaving 10 bases between.

The CDR3 spells CASSQGVATNEKLFF. CDR3 nucleotide sequence: TGTGCCAGTTCCCAGGGGGTAGCAACTAATGAAAAACTGTTTTTT. The gene calls are TRBV19 and TRBJ1-4, with 7 bases matching TRBD1. V shed 8 bases, J shed 0 bases, and the junction held 6 bases outside the gene matches. This CDR3 is built from 15 residues. The germline V gene encodes CDR1 LNHDA and CDR2 SQIVND (reference sequence).

DNA for the CDR3: TGCAGTGCTAGTTACAGGTCGTGGAGCAATCAGCCCCAGCATTTT. The encoded protein is CSASYRSWSNQPQHF. This sequence joins TRBV20-1 and TRBJ1-5; TRBD1 might be the D (5 bases). V lost 3 bases and J 1 base, leaving 13 bases between the germline ends. The V gene's germline CDR1 is DFQATT and CDR2 SNEGSKA (reference sequence). The CDR3 is 15 amino acids.

A note on this clone: The missing conserved phenylalanine or tryptophan at the end of this CDR3 makes a read error likely. This chain links TRBV27 with TRBJ1-1; 7 bases agree with TRBD1. From germline, CDR1 is MNHEY and CDR2 SMNVEV (reference sequence). The CDR3 spans 14 residues. Losses at the gene ends were 6 bases for V and 3 bases for J; bases not matched to a gene: 7. CDR3 bases: TGTGCCAGCAGCCTTACGACAGGGTACACTGAAGCTTTCCTT. Amino acid sequence: CASSLTTGYTEAFL.

The V call is TRBV6-5, the J call TRBJ1-4; a possible D gene is TRBD1 (6 bases). The CDR3 runs to 14 residues. Trimming shortened V by 0 bases and J by 6 bases, and 8 bases separated the two germline ends. Germline loops: CDR1 MNHEY, CDR2 SVGAGI. CDR3 amino acids: CASSYSSGDEKLFF. The CDR3 DNA is TGTGCCAGCAGTTACTCTTCAGGGGATGAAAAACTGTTTTTT.

CDR3 in DNA: TGTGCCAGCAGCGAAGGACAGGGGACCATCCAATTGAACACTGAAGCTTTCTTT. Its protein is CASSEGQGTIQLNTEAFF. This chain uses TRBV9 with TRBJ1-1; TRBD1 agrees at 9 bases. V lost 3 bases and J lost 0; bases outside the gene matches: 12. Germline CDR1 SGDLS, CDR2 YYNGEE. The CDR3 has 18 residues.

This chain uses TRBV5-1 with TRBJ2-1, with 10 bases that match TRBD2. The length of the CDR3 is 15 residues. The germline gives CDR1 SGHRS, CDR2 YFSETQ. V was pared by 4 bases and J by 3 bases, with 4 bases of the junction left unmatched. CDR3 sequence: CASSRLAGGYNEQFF. The CDR3, as DNA: TGCGCCAGCAGCAGGTTAGCGGGGGGCTACAATGAGCAGTTCTTC.

The chain couples TRBV6-1 to TRBJ1-2; D not resolved. The germline gives CDR1 MNHNS, CDR2 SASEGT. This CDR3 is built from 14 residues. With 1 base removed from V and 3 bases from J, the gap between germline ends came to 9 bases. CDR3 in amino acids: CASSEGRGYYGYTF. The CDR3 DNA follows: TGTGCCAGCAGTGAAGGTCGGGGATACTATGGCTACACCTTC.

The chain uses TRBV11-2 and TRBJ1-2; TRBD1 matches at 8 bases. This CDR3 region has 14 residues. Germline V gives CDR1 SGHAT, CDR2 FQNNGV. V trimming: 5 bases; J trimming: 6 bases; junction bases outside the gene matches: 8. The CDR3 nucleotides are TGTGCCAGCAGCAGAGACAGGGGTTCACATGGCTACACCTTC. It is translated as CASSRDRGSHGYTF. Supplemented by reference TRBV11-2 and TRBJ1-2, the full variable domain reads EAGVAQSPRYKIIEKRQSVAFWCNPISGHATLYWYQQILGQGPKLLIQFQNNGVVDDSQLPKDRFSAERLKGVDSTLKIQPAKLEDSAVYLCASSRDRGSHGYTFGSGTRLTVV.

This chain joins TRBV15 and TRBJ2-1; D might be TRBD2 (6 bases). The germline CDR1 and CDR2 sequences are LNHNV and YYDKDF (reference sequence). Trimming removed 1 base from V and 5 bases from J, with 12 bases in between. The CDR3 length is 15 residues. CDR3 sequence (DNA): TGTGCCACCAGCAGAGTGCGGGATAGCGACAATGAGCAGTTCTTC. Translation: CATSRVRDSDNEQFF.

In its sample, this clone was seen many times. This sequence joins TRBV9 and TRBJ2-2; 8 nucleotides match TRBD2. This CDR3 contains 16 residues. The J segment lost 3 bases and the V segment lost 0 bases, leaving 4 bases of the junction unmatched. Germline V gene sequence: CDR1 SGDLS, CDR2 YYNGEE. In nucleotides, the CDR3 is TGTGCCAGCAGCGTAGGGAGCGGGAGAGACACCGGGGAGCTGTTTTTT. Protein sequence: CASSVGSGRDTGELFF.

This clone was observed a single time. The gene calls are TRBV4-2 and TRBJ1-2; 9 bases align to TRBD1. The CDR3 runs 14 residues. J gave up 4 bases and V 6 bases, and 6 bases lay outside the gene matches. Looked up from germline, CDR1 is LGHNA and CDR2 is YNFKEQ. The CDR3 here is CASRSGQGGYGYTF. CDR3 nucleotides: TGTGCCAGCAGGTCGGGACAGGGTGGCTATGGCTACACCTTC.

V gene TRBV6-4 combines with J gene TRBJ2-3; no definite D call. Trimming took off 5 bases at V and 2 bases at J, with 8 bases between the two ends. This CDR3 comprises 13 residues. Germline V gene sequence: CDR1 MRHNA, CDR2 SNTAGT. The CDR3 loop is CASSLRNTDTQYF. Here the CDR3 DNA reads TGTGCCAGCAGTCTTAGAAACACAGATACGCAGTATTTT.

This clone appeared a single time. The CDR3 region is CASSEAETSFFYEQFF. As DNA, the CDR3 is TGTGCCAGCAGTGAAGCGGAGACTAGCTTTTTTTATGAGCAGTTCTTC. The chain joins TRBV6-1 to TRBJ2-1, with TRBD2 matching 7 bases. V was pared by 0 bases and J by 8 bases, with 10 bases of the junction left unmatched. Germline CDR1 and CDR2: MNHNS and SASEGT. The CDR3 sequence is 16 residues long.

The chain uses TRBV7-2 and TRBJ1-6; 9 bases map to TRBD1. The CDR3 extends over 15 amino acids. J was trimmed by 9 bases and V by 5 bases; bases with no gene match: 8. Germline assignment: CDR1 SGHTA and CDR2 FQGNSA. Written as DNA, the CDR3 is TGTGCCAGCAGCGACAGGGGGTCTTGGGGTTCACCCCTCCACTTT. Encoded protein: CASSDRGSWGSPLHF.

V is TRBV2 and J is TRBJ1-1, with TRBD1 as a possible D gene (6 bases). The ends were cut back, 6 bases at V and 1 base at J, with 18 bases in the middle. The CDR3 loop spans 16 amino acids. In germline, CDR1 is SNHLY, CDR2 FYNNEI. The CDR3 sequence: CASRGPQGLGNTEAFF. CDR3 nucleotide sequence: TGTGCCAGCAGAGGCCCTCAGGGGTTGGGGAACACTGAAGCTTTCTTT.

This chain joins TRBV7-9 and TRBJ2-3; D gene uncertain. The CDR3 is 16 amino acids. V lost 7 bases and J 2 bases, leaving 19 bases between the germline ends. In germline, CDR1 is SEHNR, CDR2 FQNEAQ (reference sequence). CDR3 nucleotides: TGTGCCAGCACCGGATTGGGCGCCACCGCCACAGATACGCAGTATTTT. This translates into CASTGLGATATDTQYF.

This rearrangement joins TRBV29-1 to TRBJ2-3, with TRBD1 matching over 9 bases. The CDR3 consists of 16 residues. Germline loops: CDR1 SQVTM, CDR2 ANQGSEA. The ends lost 3 bases at V and 0 bases at J; junction bases unmatched: 7. CDR3 coding DNA: TGCAGCGTTGATGTGGGTGGACAGGGGAGCACAGATACGCAGTATTTT. The encoded protein is CSVDVGGQGSTDTQYF.

This clone was seen more than once but under ten times. V gene TRBV19 combines with J gene TRBJ1-1; D is ambiguous. Germline assignment: CDR1 LNHDA and CDR2 SQIVND (reference sequence). CDR3 size: 13 residues. Trimming shortened V by 5 bases and J by 0 bases, and 7 bases separated the two germline ends. This CDR3 is CASSLTMNTEAFF. The CDR3 bases are TGTGCCAGTAGTCTAACCATGAACACTGAAGCTTTCTTT.